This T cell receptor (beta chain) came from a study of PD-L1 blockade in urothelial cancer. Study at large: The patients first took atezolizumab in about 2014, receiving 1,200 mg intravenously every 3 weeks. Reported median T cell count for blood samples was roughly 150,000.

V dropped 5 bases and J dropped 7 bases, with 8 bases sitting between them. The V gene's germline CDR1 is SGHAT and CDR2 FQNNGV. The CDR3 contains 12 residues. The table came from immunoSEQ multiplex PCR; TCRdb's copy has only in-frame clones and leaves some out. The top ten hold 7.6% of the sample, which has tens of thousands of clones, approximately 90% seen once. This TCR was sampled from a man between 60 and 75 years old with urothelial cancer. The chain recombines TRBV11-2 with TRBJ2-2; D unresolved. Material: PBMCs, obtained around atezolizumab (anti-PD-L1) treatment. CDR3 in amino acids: CASSLGDGELFF. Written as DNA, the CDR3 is TGTGCCAGCAGCCTCGGTGACGGGGAGCTGTTTTTT.